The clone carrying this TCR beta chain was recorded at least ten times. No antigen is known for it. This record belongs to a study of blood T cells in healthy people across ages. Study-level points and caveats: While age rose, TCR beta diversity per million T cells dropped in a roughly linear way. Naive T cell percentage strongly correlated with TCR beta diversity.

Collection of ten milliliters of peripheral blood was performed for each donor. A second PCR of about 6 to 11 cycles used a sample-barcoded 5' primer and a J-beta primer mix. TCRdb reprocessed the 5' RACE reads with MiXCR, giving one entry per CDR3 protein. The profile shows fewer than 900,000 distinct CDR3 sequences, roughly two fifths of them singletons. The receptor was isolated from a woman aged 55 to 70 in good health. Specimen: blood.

Here the CDR3 reads CASSQDPGLAGTLGETQYF. The CDR3 nucleotides read TGCGCCAGCAGCCAAGATCCGGGACTAGCGGGGACGTTGGGTGAGACCCAGTACTTC. This sequence joins TRBV4-1 and TRBJ2-5, with 13 positions matching TRBD2. This CDR3 contains 19 residues. The ends lost 0 bases at V and 5 bases at J; junction bases unmatched: 12. CDR1 MGHRA and CDR2 YSYEKL come from the germline V gene.